The following is a T cell receptor beta chain sequence with its context. What it recognizes is unknown. A much larger clone is a single base away; this may be a read error. These data come from a study of read filtering for tumor transcriptome and immune sequencing. Study summary: Among patients, some 17 were male and 14 female, aged about 47 to 80 (mean approximately 62). By R-ISS, stages I, II and III held about 8, 15 and 7 patients. Whole-transcriptome libraries were prepared after DNase treatment. Study outcomes and limitations: IR-seq and RNA-seq agreed better without single-read clonotypes.

The library was built from roughly 400 ng RNA with molecular barcoded adaptors for alpha/delta and beta/gamma chains. TCRdb reanalysed the reads using MiXCR and keeps one entry per CDR3 protein. This repertoire shows some 48,000 distinct CDR3 sequences, approximately 18% found once; its top ten account for 15%. Unmatched junction bases numbered 10, after V lost 10 bases and J lost 4 bases. Per germline, CDR1 KGHSH and CDR2 LQKENI. CDR3 length equals 14 residues. The clonotype originates from a donor at least 40 years old with multiple myeloma. Sequenced input: a population of CD138-negative cells sorted from bone marrow. The chain uses TRBV18 and TRBJ1-5; 7 bases map to TRBD1. CDR3 DNA: TGTGCCACCTTCGGGGGACAGTTAAATCAGCCCCAGCATTTT. Amino acids: CATFGGQLNQPQHF.